These 15 T cell receptor beta chains were all obtained from the same sample, sequenced in a study of regulatory T cells in long-lasting Graves disease. Time point given: newly diagnosed GD, antithyroid drugs for less than 3 months. With RNA extracted from PBMCs as input, the TCR library was made. iRepertoire HTBI primers and Arm-PCR of CDR3 regions built TCR beta libraries. Using its own MiXCR run on the multiplex PCR reads, TCRdb lists one record per CDR3 protein. The sample includes approximately 350,000 distinct CDR3 sequences, approximately 15% of them seen just once. These data also formed part of another study, on T cells in Graves' hyperthyroidism and ophthalmopathy.

The input for sequencing was peripheral blood mononuclear cells (PBMCs), taken at new diagnosis, from a patient treated with antithyroid drugs. The receptors come from a man aged 35 to 55 with Graves disease.

Comments on this clonotype: A much more abundant neighbour one base away suggests this may be a read error. The V gene is TRBV6-1, the J gene TRBJ2-1, with 10 bases lining up with TRBD1. CDR1 is MNHNS, CDR2 SASEGT, per germline. The V segment lost 7 bases and the J segment 4 bases; nucleotides outside the gene matches: 7. The CDR3 has 15 amino acids. CDR3 DNA sequence: TGTGCCAGCAAGGGATCGGGACAGGGGTACAATGAGCAGTTCTTC. Translation: CASKGSGQGYNEQFF.

J is TRBJ2-1 and V is TRBV5-5; 7 nucleotides agree with TRBD1. CDR3 length: 16 residues. Looked up from germline, CDR1 is SGHKS and CDR2 is YYEKEE (reference sequence). Trimming removed 6 bases from V and 2 bases from J; junction bases left unmatched: 11. The CDR3 DNA reads as TGTGCCAGCACTCATTACGGGACAGTGACCTACAATGAGCAGTTCTTC. It yields the protein CASTHYGTVTYNEQFF.

This clonotype was observed at least ten times. The chain is built from TRBV20-1 and TRBJ2-3; the D is unclear. From germline, CDR1 is DFQATT and CDR2 SNEGSKA (reference sequence). This CDR3 is built from 15 residues. V lost 0 bases to trimming and J lost 1 base, with 11 bases between them. The CDR3: CSARDSRAGTDTQYF. The CDR3 DNA sequence: TGCAGTGCTAGAGATTCTAGGGCCGGCACAGATACGCAGTATTTT.

This clonotype was detected ten times or more. J is TRBJ1-5 and V is TRBV6-5; tentatively, D is TRBD1 (5 bases). The CDR3 totals 14 residues. V shed 0 bases and J shed 6 bases, with 9 bases lying between them. Germline CDR1 MNHEY, CDR2 SVGAGI. The CDR3 DNA is TGTGCCAGCAGTTACTCGGGGGGGAGTCAGCCCCAGCATTTT. Translating gives CASSYSGGSQPQHF.

This clonotype was seen repeatedly, ten times or more. This chain joins TRBV6-1 and TRBJ2-7, with TRBD2 identical over 8 bases. The junction had 6 bases not matched to a gene; V was cut back by 5 bases and J by 3 bases. Germline loops: CDR1 MNHNS, CDR2 SASEGT. This CDR3 comprises 14 residues. The CDR3: CASSTTGGVYEQYF. CDR3 nucleotide sequence: TGTGCCAGCAGTACGACGGGAGGGGTCTACGAGCAGTACTTC.

This clonotype showed up many times. The junction and the germline gene differ at one end; a read error may be behind it. CDR3 amino acids: CASSQDTSGSYEQYF. The CDR3 DNA follows: TGTGCCAGCAGCCAAGATACTAGCGGATCCTACGAGCAGTACTTC. J is TRBJ2-7 and V is TRBV4-1, with 8 nucleotides matching TRBD2. This CDR3 has 15 amino acids. The germline gives CDR1 MGHRA, CDR2 YSYEKL.

This clonotype has ten or more counts. This chain links TRBV28 with TRBJ2-7; 7 bases fit TRBD2. The CDR3 length is 16 residues. Per germline, CDR1 MDHEN and CDR2 SYDVKM. The V and J ends lost 7 bases and 0 bases, in that order; junction bases with no gene match: 12. The CDR3 DNA follows: TGTGCCAGCACCCCTCCCATGGGCGGGGGCTCCTACGAGCAGTACTTC. Its translation is CASTPPMGGGSYEQYF.

This clonotype was seen repeatedly, ten times or more. This chain joins TRBV7-8 and TRBJ1-1, with D unresolved. V gave up 5 bases and J gave up 6 bases, with 16 bases separating them. The CDR3 has 14 residues. CDR1 and CDR2 from the germline V gene are SGHVS and FQNEAQ. In DNA, the CDR3 is TGTGCCAGCAGCCAACGCCTAAAGCATCCTGAAGCTTTCTTT. Its protein is CASSQRLKHPEAFF.

This clonotype was detected ten times or more. The rearrangement uses TRBV10-3 and TRBJ2-6; tentative D call: TRBD1 (5 bases). Trimming took 8 bases from V and 1 from J, leaving 6 bases between them. There are 13 residues in the CDR3. Per germline, CDR1 ENHRY and CDR2 SYGVKD. The CDR3 DNA reads TGTGCCATCCAGGGTTCTGGGGCCAACGTCCTGACTTTC. This gives the protein CAIQGSGANVLTF.

This clonotype was counted ten times or more. The J gene is TRBJ2-5, the V gene TRBV7-2, with TRBD2 matching over 9 bases. Germline V gene data show CDR1 as SGHTA and CDR2 as FQGNSA. Germline trimming cut 1 base from V and 7 bases from J; bases unmatched to any gene: 7. This CDR3 is built from 15 residues. The CDR3: CASSLVLAGWGTQYF. CDR3 DNA sequence: TGTGCCAGCAGCTTAGTCCTAGCGGGGTGGGGGACCCAGTACTTC. Full variable domain (remainder filled in from reference TRBV7-2 and TRBJ2-5): GAGVSQSPSNKVTEKGKDVELRCDPISGHTALYWYRQSLGQGLEFLIYFQGNSAPDKSGLPSDRFSAERTGGSVSTLTIQRTQQEDSAVYLCASSLVLAGWGTQYFGPGTRLLVL.

This clonotype was seen ten or more times. The V and J genes are TRBV29-1 and TRBJ1-1, with 10 bases that match TRBD1. V lost 7 bases, J lost 3 bases, and 5 bases stayed unmatched. CDR1 is SQVTM and CDR2 is ANQGSEA in the germline V gene. The CDR3 covers 13 residues. CDR3 amino acids: CSAAGTGDTEAFF. As DNA, the CDR3 is TGCAGCGCCGCCGGGACAGGGGACACTGAAGCTTTCTTT.

In its sample, this clonotype was seen many times. This chain uses TRBV11-2 with TRBJ2-7; tentative D call: TRBD1 (5 bases). V shed 7 bases and J shed 1 base, with 11 bases lying between them. The length of the CDR3 is 13 residues. Germline V gene sequence: CDR1 SGHAT, CDR2 FQNNGV. The DNA for the CDR3 is TGTGCCAGCACCTCGGACATATCCTACGAGCAGTACTTC. Its protein product is CASTSDISYEQYF. Full variable domain (remainder filled in from reference TRBV11-2 and TRBJ2-7): EAGVAQSPRYKIIEKRQSVAFWCNPISGHATLYWYQQILGQGPKLLIQFQNNGVVDDSQLPKDRFSAERLKGVDSTLKIQPAKLEDSAVYLCASTSDISYEQYFGPGTRLTVT.

This chain links TRBV4-1 with TRBJ2-3; maybe TRBD2 (6 bases). The CDR3 length is 13 residues. The V end lost 7 bases, the J end lost 5 bases, and 13 bases lay between the germline ends. The germline CDR1 and CDR2 sequences are MGHRA and YSYEKL. CDR3 sequence reads: CASKTSGLDTQYF. The CDR3 DNA is TGCGCCAGCAAAACAAGCGGGTTAGATACGCAGTATTTT.

This chain connects TRBV28 to TRBJ2-7; D may be TRBD1 (6 bases). The CDR3 loop spans 13 amino acids. Per the germline V gene, CDR1 is MDHEN and CDR2 is SYDVKM. With 7 bases removed from V and 2 bases from J, the gap between germline ends came to 12 bases. CDR3 bases: TGTGCCAGCAACCGAGACAGGCCCTACGAGCAGTACTTC. It codes for CASNRDRPYEQYF.

This clonotype has only a few counts. This chain uses TRBV30 with TRBJ2-1, with D unresolved. Trimming took 4 bases from V and 5 from J, leaving 9 bases between them. Looked up from germline, CDR1 is GTSNPN and CDR2 is SVGIG (reference sequence). The CDR3 loop spans 12 amino acids. Here the CDR3 reads CAWIRRNNEQFF. The CDR3 DNA reads as TGTGCCTGGATTAGGAGAAACAATGAGCAGTTCTTC. The full variable domain, its missing parts supplied by reference TRBV30 and TRBJ2-1, is SQTIHQWPATLVQPVGSPLSLECTVEGTSNPNLYWYRQAAGRGLQLLFYSVGIGQISSEVPQNLSASRPQDRQFILSSKKLLLSDSGFYLCAWIRRNNEQFFGPGTRLTVL.